This T cell receptor (beta chain) derives from a study of T cell clones after liver transplantation. Produced via immunoSEQ multiplex PCR; TCRdb's table is partial and in-frame only. The sample has over 45,000 clones, approximately 71% seen once. CDR3 length equals 15 residues. Germline V CDR1 and CDR2: SGHKS, YYEKEE (reference sequence). V was clipped by 7 bases and J by 4 bases; unmatched bases: 10. This specimen consisted of CD4+ T cells from blood, obtained around 4.5 years after liver transplant. The chain combines TRBV5-5 with TRBJ2-2; 7 bases are shared with TRBD1. The origin of this receptor is a human patient who received a liver transplant. Some T cells here may be from the graft donor. CDR3 residues: CASVPRTGATGELFF. The CDR3 region has the DNA TGTGCCAGCGTGCCCCGGACAGGAGCCACCGGGGAGCTGTTTTTT.